One sample yielded the 20 T cell receptor beta chains listed below, sequenced in a study of blood T cell repertoires in COVID-19. Generated by immunoSEQ multiplex PCR, the TCRdb table keeps only in-frame clones and is missing some. The sample shows 100,000 to 150,000 clones, around nine tenths of them seen only once. The specimen sequenced was PBMCs or T cells enriched from blood (not recorded which). These receptors came from a woman aged 45 to 65 who had recovered from COVID-19.

CDR3 nucleotide sequence: TGTGCCAGCGAAAAACCATACAGGGGTCTGAACTCTGGGGCCAACGTCCTGACTTTC. Amino acid sequence: CASEKPYRGLNSGANVLTF. The chain is built from TRBV19 and TRBJ2-6; 7 bases map to TRBD1. Trimming cost V 9 bases and J 0 bases; bases outside gene matches: 17. There are 19 residues in the CDR3. Germline lookup yields CDR1 LNHDA and CDR2 SQIVND (reference sequence).

This chain links TRBV5-1 with TRBJ2-2; the match to TRBD1 covers 7 bases. After removal of 4 bases from V and 7 bases from J, the junction contained 13 bases not matched to a gene. CDR3 length: 16 amino acids. Germline-derived CDR1 and CDR2 are SGHRS and YFSETQ. CDR3: CASSEGQPIKSGELFF. DNA of the CDR3: TGCGCCAGCAGCGAGGGACAGCCCATTAAGAGCGGGGAGCTGTTTTTT.

The chain combines TRBV7-2 with TRBJ1-5; no firm D call. Trimming shortened V by 1 base and J by 0 bases, and 10 bases separated the two germline ends. Germline lookup yields CDR1 SGHTA and CDR2 FQGNSA. CDR3 length: 16 amino acids. The CDR3 nucleotides are TGTGCCAGCAGCTTAGACGGGGTTCTTAGCAATCAGCCCCAGCATTTT. This gives the protein CASSLDGVLSNQPQHF.

The CDR3 DNA sequence: TGTGCCAGCAGCTTAGCGTACGGGGGACAGGCGGGGAAACTGTTTTTT. Its translation: CASSLAYGGQAGKLFF. This chain joins TRBV7-2 and TRBJ1-4; 8 bases are a match to TRBD1. CDR1 and CDR2 from the germline V gene are SGHTA and FQGNSA. The CDR3 sequence is 16 residues long. Unmatched junction bases numbered 11, after V lost 0 bases and J lost 11 bases.

The rearrangement uses TRBV10-3 and TRBJ2-6, with D maybe TRBD2 (7 bases). There are 19 residues in the CDR3. Per germline, CDR1 ENHRY and CDR2 SYGVKD. Trimming left V 6 bases short and J 0 bases short, with 21 bases between. In DNA form, the CDR3 reads TGTGCCATCAGAGGAGGGGGGGGCGCCTTAAACTCTGGGGCCAACGTCCTGACTTTC. Its translation is CAIRGGGGALNSGANVLTF.

The chain combines TRBV7-8 with TRBJ1-4; TRBD1 aligns across 9 bases. CDR1 and CDR2 (germline): SGHVS, FQNEAQ. The V and J ends lost 6 bases and 6 bases, in that order; junction bases with no gene match: 8. The CDR3 is 15 residues long. The chain's CDR3 is CASSHTTGGYEKLFF. Here the CDR3 DNA reads TGTGCCAGCAGTCATACTACAGGGGGCTATGAAAAACTGTTTTTT.

The chain has TRBV11-3 and TRBJ1-5, with D tentatively TRBD1 (5 bases). V lost 1 base and J lost 5, with 12 bases in between. The CDR3 is made up of 15 amino acids. Looked up from germline, CDR1 is SGHNT and CDR2 is YENEEA. CDR3 sequence: CASSLGQGIDQPQHF. The DNA of the CDR3 is TGTGCCAGCAGCTTAGGCCAGGGAATCGATCAGCCCCAGCATTTT.

This chain connects TRBV5-1 to TRBJ2-3, with 11 bases that match TRBD1. The length of the CDR3 is 15 residues. J was trimmed by 3 bases and V by 3 bases; bases with no gene match: 3. The germline V gene encodes CDR1 SGHRS and CDR2 YFSETQ. Here the CDR3 DNA reads TGCGCCAGCAGCTACGGGACAGGGGGGACAGATACGCAGTATTTT. Protein: CASSYGTGGTDTQYF.

This chain joins TRBV19 and TRBJ2-7, with 7 positions matching TRBD1. CDR1 and CDR2 (germline): LNHDA, SQIVND (reference sequence). After removal of 4 bases from V and 5 bases from J, the junction contained 8 bases not matched to a gene. This CDR3 spans 14 amino acids. The CDR3 here is CASSRDRQGHEQYF. CDR3 nucleotide sequence: TGTGCCAGTAGTAGGGATCGACAGGGTCACGAGCAGTACTTC.

In this sample, this clone turned up once. This sequence joins TRBV5-4 and TRBJ2-4; no reliable D call. The germline V and J ends were trimmed by 4 bases and 0 bases, with 14 bases remaining between them. The CDR3 runs to 16 residues. Germline CDR1 SGHNT, CDR2 YYREEE (reference sequence). In nucleotides, the CDR3 is TGTGCCAGCAGCAGCCCCGAGGAGCTAGCCAAAAACATTCAGTACTTC. Translated: CASSSPEELAKNIQYF.

V and J are TRBV12-3 or TRBV12-4 and TRBJ2-1; TRBD1 matches 9 bases. This CDR3 is built from 13 residues. V trimming: 1 base; J trimming: 14 bases; junction bases outside the gene matches: 6. CDR3 sequence (DNA): TGTGCCAGCAGTTTAGGGAGGACAGGGGAGAAGTTCTTC. It codes for CASSLGRTGEKFF.

V and J are TRBV3-1 (or the pseudogene TRBV3-2) and TRBJ2-3, with 14 bases fitting TRBD2. This CDR3 spans 19 amino acids. Germline assignment: CDR1 LGHDT and CDR2 YNNKEL (reference sequence). J gave up 0 bases and V 5 bases, and 10 bases lay outside the gene matches. CDR3 nucleotide sequence: TGTGCCAGCAGCGACATCGGACTAGCGGGGGGACCGAGCACAGATACGCAGTATTTT. This codes for CASSDIGLAGGPSTDTQYF.

V usage is TRBV7-2 and J usage is TRBJ1-1; D unclear. CDR3 length: 15 amino acids. Germline loops: CDR1 SGHTA, CDR2 FQGNSA. Trimming removed 5 bases from V and 7 bases from J, with 20 bases in between. Here the CDR3 reads CASSQTPLEELEAFF. The CDR3 DNA is TGTGCCAGCAGCCAAACCCCCTTAGAGGAACTTGAAGCTTTCTTT.

The rearrangement links TRBV5-6 to TRBJ1-4; D is undetermined. Germline CDR1 SGHDT, CDR2 YYEEEE. The CDR3 runs to 12 residues. Trimming took off 0 bases at V and 15 bases at J, with 12 bases between the two ends. The CDR3 DNA reads TGTGCCAGCAGCTTGGCCGAGGGATCGGTGTTTTTT. Amino acid sequence: CASSLAEGSVFF.

The CDR3 is CASSPGGSADTQYF. CDR3 DNA sequence: TGTGCCAGCTCACCAGGGGGGAGTGCAGATACGCAGTATTTT. This sequence joins TRBV18 and TRBJ2-3; possible D gene TRBD2, 6 bases. This CDR3 has 14 residues. Trimming removed 2 bases from V and 4 bases from J, with 10 bases in between. Germline CDR1 and CDR2: KGHSH and LQKENI.

The rearrangement uses TRBV9 and TRBJ2-6, with 9 positions matching TRBD1. The CDR3 runs 17 residues. Trimming at V came to 3 bases and at J to 2 bases, leaving 6 bases not matched to a gene. Germline lookup yields CDR1 SGDLS and CDR2 YYNGEE. CDR3 loop: CASSEQGAFAGANVLTF. The CDR3 region has the DNA TGTGCCAGCAGCGAACAGGGGGCTTTCGCTGGGGCCAACGTCCTGACTTTC.

The chain recombines TRBV19 with TRBJ2-7, with 8 bases matching TRBD2. Germline CDR1 is LNHDA and CDR2 is SQIVND (reference sequence). Trimming took 1 base from V and 4 from J; bases not matched to a gene: 6. The CDR3 has 15 residues. The DNA for the CDR3 is TGTGCCAGTAGTATAGCGGGAGGGGATGTTTACGAGCAGTACTTC. Amino acid sequence: CASSIAGGDVYEQYF.

The J gene is TRBJ2-7, the V gene TRBV7-9; 8 bases agree with TRBD1. J was trimmed by 7 bases and V by 1 base; bases with no gene match: 3. Germline CDR1 and CDR2: SEHNR and FQNEAQ (reference sequence). The CDR3 is 13 amino acids. The CDR3 protein is CASSLGQGREQYF. Written as DNA, the CDR3 is TGTGCCAGCAGCTTAGGACAGGGGAGGGAGCAGTACTTC.

The chain combines TRBV5-1 with TRBJ1-3; 7 bases line up with TRBD1. Germline assignment: CDR1 SGHRS and CDR2 YFSETQ. V lost 3 bases and J lost 3; bases outside the gene matches: 6. The CDR3 length is 15 residues. CDR3 sequence: CASSYGQEHGNTIYF. The CDR3 DNA is TGCGCCAGCAGCTACGGACAGGAGCATGGAAACACCATATATTTT. The whole variable domain, filled in from reference TRBV5-1 and TRBJ1-3, reads KAGVTQTPRYLIKTRGQQVTLSCSPISGHRSVSWYQQTPGQGLQFLFEYFSETQRNKGNFPGRFSGRQFSNSRSEMNVSTLELGDSALYLCASSYGQEHGNTIYFGEGSWLTVV.

The J gene is TRBJ1-1, the V gene TRBV7-9, with D maybe TRBD1 (5 bases). The CDR3 loop spans 15 amino acids. The germline V and J ends were trimmed by 4 bases and 1 base, with 13 bases remaining between them. Germline V gene data show CDR1 as SEHNR and CDR2 as FQNEAQ (reference sequence). The CDR3 DNA is TGTGCCAGCAGCTGGTATGACAGATCGAACACTGAAGCTTTCTTT. This sequence encodes CASSWYDRSNTEAFF.